What follows describes a single TCR beta chain. The data belong to a study of blood T cell repertoires in COVID-19. Only in-frame clones appear in the TCRdb table, and some are missing; sequencing was by immunoSEQ multiplex PCR. The repertoire includes 140,000 or so clones, about 90% of them detected once, and 9.5% to 11% sits in the top ten. The length of the CDR3 is 14 residues. CDR1 is SQVTM, CDR2 ANQGSEA, per germline. J lost 0 bases, V lost 7 bases, and 4 bases had no gene match. The sample taken for sequencing was peripheral blood. This receptor was identified in a woman older than 75 with acute or convalescent COVID-19. This chain connects TRBV29-1 to TRBJ2-1, with 9 bases matching TRBD2. The CDR3 region is CSAPTSGSYNEQFF. The DNA of the CDR3 is TGCAGCGCCCCGACTAGCGGCTCCTACAATGAGCAGTTCTTC.